The 5 T cell receptor beta chains listed next were all sequenced from one sample in a study of blood T cell repertoires in COVID-19. Repertoires were generated with immunoSEQ multiplex PCR, while TCRdb's copy carries only in-frame clones and drops some. The sample shows about 160,000 clones, about 90% of them seen only once. Sequenced: peripheral blood. These receptors all come from a man aged 30-40 years with COVID-19, enrolled during active disease.

The chain couples TRBV11-2 to TRBJ1-5; D perhaps matches TRBD1 (6 bases). The CDR3 has 15 amino acids. Trimming removed 0 bases at V and 9 bases at J, with 15 bases between. Germline-derived CDR1 and CDR2 are SGHAT and FQNNGV. The CDR3: CASSLEMDSPGPQHF. CDR3 nucleotides: TGTGCCAGCAGCTTAGAGATGGACAGTCCAGGGCCCCAGCATTTT.

The V and J genes are TRBV6-2 or TRBV6-3 and TRBJ2-7; 7 bases are a match to TRBD1. The CDR3 has 13 residues. In germline, CDR1 is MNHEY, CDR2 SVGEGT. The V and J ends lost 4 bases and 4 bases, in that order; junction bases with no gene match: 4. CDR3 nucleotides: TGTGCCAGCAGTTTCGGACAGGTTTACGAGCAGTACTTC. Its translation: CASSFGQVYEQYF.

The count of this clone is one. This chain connects TRBV9 to TRBJ1-2; TRBD1 agrees at 9 bases. V shed 2 bases, J shed 8 bases, and the junction held 7 bases outside the gene matches. In germline, CDR1 is SGDLS, CDR2 YYNGEE. The CDR3 runs to 14 residues. CDR3 bases: TGTGCCAGCAGCGTCCGGGACAGGGCGGCAGGCTACACCTTC. Protein sequence: CASSVRDRAAGYTF.

The gene calls are TRBV5-5 and TRBJ1-1; 8 bases agree with TRBD1. The CDR3 sequence is 15 residues long. The ends lost 2 bases at V and 0 bases at J; junction bases unmatched: 3. Germline CDR1 is SGHKS and CDR2 is YYEKEE (reference sequence). This chain's CDR3 is CASSFTGGMNTEAFF. CDR3 sequence (DNA): TGTGCCAGCAGCTTTACAGGGGGAATGAACACTGAAGCTTTCTTT.

The rearrangement uses TRBV6-2 or TRBV6-3 and TRBJ1-1; no reliable D call. Trimming took off 2 bases at V and 8 bases at J, with 9 bases between the two ends. This CDR3 is 12 amino acids long. CDR1 and CDR2 from the germline V gene are MNHEY and SVGEGT. The CDR3 DNA reads as TGTGCCAGCAGTTACAATGCAGGAGAAGCTTTCTTT. Protein sequence: CASSYNAGEAFF.